This T cell receptor beta chain was captured in a study of cytomegalovirus exposure and HLA in healthy donors. General observations from the study: In a later analysis, TCR association rates varied by HLA locus: DRB1 most, HLA-C fewest. In an earlier analysis, productive rearrangement rates for most beta V segments clustered near 87% or 30%. Later on, a genetic analysis was performed. It linked a missense variant in DCLRE1C with V- and J-gene trimming of TCR beta.

Vbeta (60) and Jbeta (13) primers were used in the PCR. TCRdb's table, derived via immunoSEQ multiplex PCR, lists solely in-frame clones and lacks some. The sample yields under 150,000 clones, roughly 80% seen once. As regards this clone: Antigen specificity is unknown.

Donors counted as nominally healthy when sampled, yet unrecorded immune exposures were likely. The CDR3 length is 12 residues. The germline gives CDR1 SEHNR, CDR2 FQNEAQ (reference sequence). Trimming took off 2 bases at V and 5 bases at J, with 7 bases between the two ends. The chain carries TRBV7-9 and TRBJ2-7; possible D gene TRBD2, 6 bases. This TCR came from a woman aged 45-65 years in good health and CMV-seropositive. The sequencing sample was made of PBMCs. CDR3 protein: CASSLSGDEQYF. The DNA for the CDR3 is TGTGCCAGCAGCTTATCGGGGGACGAGCAGTACTTC.